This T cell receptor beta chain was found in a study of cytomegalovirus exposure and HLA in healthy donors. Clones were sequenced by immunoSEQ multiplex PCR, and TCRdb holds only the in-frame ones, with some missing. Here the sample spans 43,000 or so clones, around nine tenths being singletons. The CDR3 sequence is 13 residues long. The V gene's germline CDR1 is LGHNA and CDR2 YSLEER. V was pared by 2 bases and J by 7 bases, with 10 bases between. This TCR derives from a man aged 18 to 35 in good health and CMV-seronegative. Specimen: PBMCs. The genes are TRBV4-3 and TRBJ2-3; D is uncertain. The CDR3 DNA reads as TGCGCCAGCAGCCAAACTTCCGGGTATACGCAGTATTTT. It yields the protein CASSQTSGYTQYF.